This passage covers 28 T cell receptor beta chains from one sample sequenced in a study of blood T cell repertoires in COVID-19. Method: immunoSEQ multiplex PCR; TCRdb's copy keeps in-frame clones and lacks some. The sample holds roughly 240,000 clones, 65% to 90% seen once. The sequenced material came from peripheral blood. All receptors come from a woman between 65 and 79 years old with acute or convalescent COVID-19.

This sequence joins TRBV9 and TRBJ2-2, with TRBD2 identical over 9 bases. The germline CDR1 and CDR2 sequences are SGDLS and YYNGEE. J gave up 2 bases and V 2 bases, and 1 base lay outside the gene matches. This CDR3 is 15 amino acids long. CDR3 amino acids: CASSVGTSNTGELFF. The CDR3 DNA reads TGTGCCAGCAGCGTGGGGACTAGCAACACCGGGGAGCTGTTTTTT.

V is TRBV7-9 and J is TRBJ1-2, with D perhaps TRBD1 (6 bases). From germline, CDR1 is SEHNR and CDR2 FQNEAQ (reference sequence). Trimming took off 2 bases at V and 8 bases at J, with 9 bases between the two ends. CDR3 length: 12 amino acids. In DNA form, the CDR3 reads TGTGCCAGCAGCTTACCGACAGGCGGCTACACCTTC. Protein product: CASSLPTGGYTF.

Only a few counts were recorded for this clone. The chain recombines TRBV10-1 with TRBJ1-4; D gene uncertain. Germline lookup yields CDR1 WNHNN and CDR2 SYGVQD (reference sequence). V was clipped by 7 bases and J by 7 bases, with 19 bases between them. This CDR3 spans 15 amino acids. The DNA for the CDR3 is TGCGCCAGCAAAATAGGTGTCCTTACGGGTGAAAAACTGTTTTTT. Protein sequence: CASKIGVLTGEKLFF.

This clone has just one count. DNA for the CDR3: TGTGCCAGTAGTATAGCCCCCCCAGGCAGAGGAGGTAATGAGCAGTTCTTC. Encoded protein: CASSIAPPGRGGNEQFF. The V call is TRBV19, the J call TRBJ2-1, with D perhaps TRBD2 (5 bases). The ends were cut back, 1 base at V and 7 bases at J, with 20 bases in the middle. This CDR3 spans 17 amino acids. Germline CDR1 reads LNHDA; CDR2 reads SQIVND (reference sequence). Supplemented by reference TRBV19 and TRBJ2-1, the full variable domain reads DGGITQSPKYLFRKEGQNVTLSCEQNLNHDAMYWYRQDPGQGLRLIYYSQIVNDFQKGDIAEGYSVSREKKESFPLTVTSAQKNPTAFYLCASSIAPPGRGGNEQFFGPGTRLTVL.

The chain is built from TRBV19 and TRBJ1-2, with D maybe TRBD1 (6 bases). This CDR3 has 13 residues. V dropped 3 bases and J dropped 8 bases, with 13 bases sitting between them. Per germline, CDR1 LNHDA and CDR2 SQIVND (reference sequence). CDR3 coding DNA: TGTGCCAGTAGTATGCTGGGGGCGGCCGGCTACACCTTC. Translating gives CASSMLGAAGYTF. The full variable domain, rest sourced from reference TRBV19 and TRBJ1-2, is DGGITQSPKYLFRKEGQNVTLSCEQNLNHDAMYWYRQDPGQGLRLIYYSQIVNDFQKGDIAEGYSVSREKKESFPLTVTSAQKNPTAFYLCASSMLGAAGYTFGSGTRLTVV.

The chain carries TRBV18 and TRBJ2-3; 12 nucleotides line up with TRBD2. Germline lookup yields CDR1 KGHSH and CDR2 LQKENI. The CDR3 sequence is 16 residues long. Trimming cost V 3 bases and J 3 bases; bases outside gene matches: 4. The chain's CDR3 is CASSPTSGGITDTQYF. The DNA of the CDR3 is TGTGCCAGCTCACCTACTAGCGGGGGGATAACAGATACGCAGTATTTT.

V is TRBV11-3 and J is TRBJ2-5, with 10 bases fitting TRBD2. This CDR3 is built from 16 residues. CDR1 is SGHNT and CDR2 is YENEEA in the germline V gene. Trimming took 3 bases from V and 2 from J; bases not matched to a gene: 6. The DNA of the CDR3 is TGTGCCAGCAGCTTGTTAGCGGGGGGATATCAAGAGACCCAGTACTTC. Amino acid sequence: CASSLLAGGYQETQYF.

The rearrangement joins TRBV19 to TRBJ1-2; 7 positions match TRBD1. Germline assignment: CDR1 LNHDA and CDR2 SQIVND (reference sequence). This CDR3 region has 14 residues. V gave up 3 bases and J gave up 7 bases; unmatched junction bases: 8. In nucleotides, the CDR3 is TGTGCCAGTAGTATGGCGACAGGGATAAGTGGCTACACCTTC. Its protein is CASSMATGISGYTF.

This chain uses TRBV4-1 with TRBJ2-1; a possible D gene is TRBD2 (5 bases). The CDR3 extends over 17 amino acids. V lost 0 bases, J lost 0 bases, and 12 bases lay in between. From germline, CDR1 is MGHRA and CDR2 YSYEKL. Here the CDR3 reads CASSQDIGGSSYNEQFF. The CDR3 DNA follows: TGCGCCAGCAGCCAAGATATCGGAGGTAGCTCCTACAATGAGCAGTTCTTC.

This clone was observed a handful of times. V is TRBV4-1 and J is TRBJ2-1, with 12 bases that match TRBD2. The V and J ends lost 2 bases and 8 bases, in that order; junction bases with no gene match: 7. CDR1 and CDR2 (germline): MGHRA, YSYEKL. The CDR3 totals 16 residues. CDR3 region: CASSQPTSGGFYEQFF. The CDR3 DNA is TGCGCCAGCAGCCAACCCACTAGCGGGGGGTTTTATGAGCAGTTCTTC.

V gene TRBV18 combines with J gene TRBJ2-2; 7 bases are shared with TRBD1. The junction had 7 bases not matched to a gene; V was cut back by 6 bases and J by 0 bases. The CDR3 runs to 16 residues. Germline loops: CDR1 KGHSH, CDR2 LQKENI. CDR3 in DNA: TGTGCCAGCTCGCCTACCGGGACAGCGAACACCGGGGAGCTGTTTTTT. Translating it yields CASSPTGTANTGELFF.

This chain uses TRBV5-1 with TRBJ2-3, with 11 bases aligning to TRBD2. The CDR3 loop spans 15 amino acids. Germline CDR1 and CDR2: SGHRS and YFSETQ. Losses at the gene ends were 0 bases for V and 4 bases for J; bases not matched to a gene: 1. The CDR3 region has the DNA TGCGCCAGCAGCTTGGTTAGCGGGGGGGCAGATACGCAGTATTTT. This encodes CASSLVSGGADTQYF.

The V gene is TRBV5-6, the J gene TRBJ1-2, with D perhaps TRBD1 (6 bases). Germline CDR1 is SGHDT and CDR2 is YYEEEE. The CDR3 is made up of 14 amino acids. Trimming pared 1 base from V and 3 bases from J, leaving 10 bases between. This CDR3 is CASSLPSGDYGYTF. The CDR3 DNA is TGTGCCAGCAGCTTGCCGTCAGGGGACTATGGCTACACCTTC.

Here the CDR3 reads CASRDRNTGELFF. The DNA of the CDR3 is TGTGCCAGCCGGGACAGAAACACCGGGGAGCTGTTTTTT. The chain uses TRBV28 and TRBJ2-2, with 7 bases aligning to TRBD1. The junction had 2 bases not matched to a gene; V was cut back by 8 bases and J by 2 bases. CDR1 is MDHEN, CDR2 SYDVKM, per germline. This CDR3 has 13 residues.

The chain carries TRBV27 and TRBJ2-1; 11 positions match TRBD2. J was trimmed by 1 base and V by 7 bases; bases with no gene match: 18. This CDR3 contains 20 residues. The germline gives CDR1 MNHEY, CDR2 SMNVEV (reference sequence). CDR3 region: CASKVRYLAGGGGSYNEQFF. Written as DNA, the CDR3 is TGTGCCAGCAAGGTTCGCTATCTAGCGGGGGGAGGAGGGTCCTACAATGAGCAGTTCTTC.

The chain recombines TRBV2 with TRBJ2-7, with 9 bases identical to TRBD2. The CDR3 spans 14 residues. The ends lost 7 bases at V and 4 bases at J; junction bases unmatched: 8. CDR1 is SNHLY and CDR2 is FYNNEI in the germline V gene. For the CDR3, the DNA is TGTGCCAGCACCCTTAGCGGGGGCCGGTACGAGCAGTACTTC. It translates to CASTLSGGRYEQYF.

The chain couples TRBV2 to TRBJ1-4, with 8 bases fitting TRBD1. V was clipped by 6 bases and J by 12 bases; unmatched bases: 3. The CDR3 consists of 11 residues. Germline V gene data show CDR1 as SNHLY and CDR2 as FYNNEI. CDR3 amino acids: CASRMDRELFF. The CDR3 DNA sequence: TGTGCCAGCAGGATGGACAGGGAACTGTTTTTT. The complete variable domain, with remaining parts taken from reference TRBV2 and TRBJ1-4, reads EPEVTQTPSHQVTQMGQEVILRCVPISNHLYFYWYRQILGQKVEFLVSFYNNEISEKSEIFDDQFSVERPDGSNFTLKIRSTKLEDSAMYFCASRMDRELFFGSGTQLSVL.

This rearrangement joins TRBV6-2 or TRBV6-3 to TRBJ1-2; 8 bases map to TRBD1. V trimming: 5 bases; J trimming: 14 bases; junction bases outside the gene matches: 7. Germline CDR1 MNHEY, CDR2 SVGEGT. CDR3 length: 11 amino acids. In DNA, the CDR3 is TGTGCCAGCAGTATCGGACAGGGCATAACCTTC. Residues: CASSIGQGITF.

CDR3 nucleotides: TGCAGCGCCGGACAGGGGGTGAACTATGGCTACACCTTC. Translated, it gives CSAGQGVNYGYTF. The chain has TRBV29-1 and TRBJ1-2; 10 bases match TRBD1. Germline V gives CDR1 SQVTM, CDR2 ANQGSEA. V was pared by 7 bases and J by 2 bases, with 4 bases of the junction left unmatched. The CDR3 sequence is 13 residues long.

The sample holds a few counts of this clone. This chain joins TRBV2 and TRBJ1-1, with TRBD1 matching 8 bases. V trimming: 6 bases; J trimming: 9 bases; junction bases outside the gene matches: 6. The CDR3 runs 12 residues. The germline gives CDR1 SNHLY, CDR2 FYNNEI. CDR3 nucleotides: TGTGCCAGCAGAACGACAGGGGCGCAAGCTTTCTTT. This encodes CASRTTGAQAFF.

The chain carries TRBV7-9 and TRBJ1-5; the D is unclear. The CDR3 extends over 12 amino acids. The V end was cut by 5 bases, the J end by 4 bases, with 6 bases between. Per germline, CDR1 SEHNR and CDR2 FQNEAQ (reference sequence). The CDR3 region is CASSAQNQPQHF. The CDR3 coding sequence is TGTGCCAGCAGCGCTCAGAATCAGCCCCAGCATTTT.

V usage is TRBV18 and J usage is TRBJ2-1; D is ambiguous. Germline-derived CDR1 and CDR2 are KGHSH and LQKENI. Trimming removed 2 bases from V and 5 bases from J, with 13 bases in between. This CDR3 comprises 15 residues. CDR3 sequence reads: CASSPAIGGDNEQFF. For the CDR3, the DNA is TGTGCCAGCTCACCAGCGATAGGCGGTGACAATGAGCAGTTCTTC.

This clone showed up just a few times. The V call is TRBV18, the J call TRBJ2-2; TRBD1 is a possible D gene (7 bases). The germline V gene encodes CDR1 KGHSH and CDR2 LQKENI. Trimming cost V 2 bases and J 3 bases, with 19 bases left between them. This CDR3 contains 18 residues. The CDR3: CASSPRRGRRGDTGELFF. The CDR3 region has the DNA TGTGCCAGCTCACCAAGACGGGGTCGCAGGGGGGACACCGGGGAGCTGTTTTTT.

The gene calls are TRBV30 and TRBJ1-1, with D uncertain. V was trimmed by 8 bases and J by 3 bases, leaving 13 bases between them. Germline V gene lookup returns CDR1 GTSNPN and CDR2 SVGIG (reference sequence). The CDR3 has 12 residues. The CDR3 DNA sequence: TGTGCCAAGAGGGTGGGATACACTGAAGCTTTCTTT. Translation: CAKRVGYTEAFF.

This chain uses TRBV4-3 with TRBJ1-2, with a weak D call TRBD1 (5 bases). Trimming removed 3 bases from V and 4 bases from J, with 12 bases in between. The CDR3 totals 14 residues. Per germline, CDR1 LGHNA and CDR2 YSLEER. The CDR3 region has the DNA TGCGCCAGCAGCCAGGGGCGACGATCCTATGGCTACACCTTC. Residues: CASSQGRRSYGYTF.

The chain uses TRBV21-1 and TRBJ2-7; TRBD1, the D gene given by the table, was not confirmed from the DNA. TRBV21-1 is described as a pseudogene. The length of the CDR3 is 13 residues. The CDR3, as DNA: TGTGCCAGATCAAGGGGCCCAGTCTACGAGCAGTACTTC. Its protein product is CARSRGPVYEQYF.

The chain employs TRBV13 and TRBJ2-1; the D gene is possibly TRBD2 (5 bases). The CDR3 has 16 amino acids. V was clipped by 1 base and J by 0 bases, with 10 bases between them. CDR1 and CDR2 from the germline V gene are PRHDT and FYEKMQ (reference sequence). The CDR3 protein is CASSLDSGDSYNEQFF. The CDR3 DNA reads TGTGCCAGCAGCTTAGATTCCGGGGACTCCTACAATGAGCAGTTCTTC.

This chain links TRBV28 with TRBJ1-2; possible D gene TRBD1, 5 bases. Germline CDR1 reads MDHEN; CDR2 reads SYDVKM. The length of the CDR3 is 14 residues. Trimming pared 7 bases from V and 5 bases from J, leaving 17 bases between. CDR3 sequence reads: CASTGTKGLYGYTF. CDR3 coding DNA: TGTGCCAGCACCGGTACCAAGGGGTTATATGGCTACACCTTC.